This entry features one T cell receptor beta chain sequence. The data belong to a study of blood T cell repertoires in COVID-19. Here immunoSEQ multiplex PCR was the method, and the copy in TCRdb shows in-frame clones only, minus some. The sample consists of around 180,000 clones, roughly 87% of them appearing once. With 5 bases removed from V and 0 bases from J, the gap between germline ends came to 7 bases. This CDR3 contains 14 residues. CDR1 and CDR2 (germline): LGHDT, YNNKEL (reference sequence). The clonotype originates from a middle-aged woman with acute COVID-19. Sequencing was done on a sample of PBMCs or T cells enriched from blood (not recorded which). The chain recombines TRBV3-1 (or the pseudogene TRBV3-2) with TRBJ2-2; D remains ambiguous. The CDR3 reads CASSLRSNTGELFF. CDR3 nucleotide sequence: TGTGCCAGCAGCTTACGGTCGAACACCGGGGAGCTGTTTTTT.